Included here is one TCR beta chain sequence, with context. Its antigen is not known. This sample is drawn from a study of T cell responses to AZD1222 COVID-19 vaccine. This CDR3 is built from 15 residues. Germline V gives CDR1 MNHEY, CDR2 SVGAGI. Trimming took off 6 bases at V and 4 bases at J, with 18 bases between the two ends. The assay was immunoSEQ multiplex PCR, and TCRdb's table has in-frame clones only and misses some. The sample holds around 100,000 clones, 90% seen once. Study outcomes and limitations: The CD4 TCRs associated with vaccination extended across spike and predominated at 160-218 and 743-854. Unmutated variant regions are reportedly targeted by nearly half of spike-specific TCRs. Baseline testing showed seropositivity in only five or six AZD1222 recipients. Donors skewed white British and female; clonal diversity was possibly underestimated.

The chain is built from TRBV6-5 and TRBJ1-1; D possibly corresponds to TRBD1 (5 bases). This receptor was identified in an adult in good health. The sequencing used peripheral blood, collected on day 0 of AZD1222 vaccination. CDR3 nucleotide sequence: TGTGCCAGCAGGACGACATGGGGGGTGGTCACTGAAGCTTTCTTT. Translating it yields CASRTTWGVVTEAFF.